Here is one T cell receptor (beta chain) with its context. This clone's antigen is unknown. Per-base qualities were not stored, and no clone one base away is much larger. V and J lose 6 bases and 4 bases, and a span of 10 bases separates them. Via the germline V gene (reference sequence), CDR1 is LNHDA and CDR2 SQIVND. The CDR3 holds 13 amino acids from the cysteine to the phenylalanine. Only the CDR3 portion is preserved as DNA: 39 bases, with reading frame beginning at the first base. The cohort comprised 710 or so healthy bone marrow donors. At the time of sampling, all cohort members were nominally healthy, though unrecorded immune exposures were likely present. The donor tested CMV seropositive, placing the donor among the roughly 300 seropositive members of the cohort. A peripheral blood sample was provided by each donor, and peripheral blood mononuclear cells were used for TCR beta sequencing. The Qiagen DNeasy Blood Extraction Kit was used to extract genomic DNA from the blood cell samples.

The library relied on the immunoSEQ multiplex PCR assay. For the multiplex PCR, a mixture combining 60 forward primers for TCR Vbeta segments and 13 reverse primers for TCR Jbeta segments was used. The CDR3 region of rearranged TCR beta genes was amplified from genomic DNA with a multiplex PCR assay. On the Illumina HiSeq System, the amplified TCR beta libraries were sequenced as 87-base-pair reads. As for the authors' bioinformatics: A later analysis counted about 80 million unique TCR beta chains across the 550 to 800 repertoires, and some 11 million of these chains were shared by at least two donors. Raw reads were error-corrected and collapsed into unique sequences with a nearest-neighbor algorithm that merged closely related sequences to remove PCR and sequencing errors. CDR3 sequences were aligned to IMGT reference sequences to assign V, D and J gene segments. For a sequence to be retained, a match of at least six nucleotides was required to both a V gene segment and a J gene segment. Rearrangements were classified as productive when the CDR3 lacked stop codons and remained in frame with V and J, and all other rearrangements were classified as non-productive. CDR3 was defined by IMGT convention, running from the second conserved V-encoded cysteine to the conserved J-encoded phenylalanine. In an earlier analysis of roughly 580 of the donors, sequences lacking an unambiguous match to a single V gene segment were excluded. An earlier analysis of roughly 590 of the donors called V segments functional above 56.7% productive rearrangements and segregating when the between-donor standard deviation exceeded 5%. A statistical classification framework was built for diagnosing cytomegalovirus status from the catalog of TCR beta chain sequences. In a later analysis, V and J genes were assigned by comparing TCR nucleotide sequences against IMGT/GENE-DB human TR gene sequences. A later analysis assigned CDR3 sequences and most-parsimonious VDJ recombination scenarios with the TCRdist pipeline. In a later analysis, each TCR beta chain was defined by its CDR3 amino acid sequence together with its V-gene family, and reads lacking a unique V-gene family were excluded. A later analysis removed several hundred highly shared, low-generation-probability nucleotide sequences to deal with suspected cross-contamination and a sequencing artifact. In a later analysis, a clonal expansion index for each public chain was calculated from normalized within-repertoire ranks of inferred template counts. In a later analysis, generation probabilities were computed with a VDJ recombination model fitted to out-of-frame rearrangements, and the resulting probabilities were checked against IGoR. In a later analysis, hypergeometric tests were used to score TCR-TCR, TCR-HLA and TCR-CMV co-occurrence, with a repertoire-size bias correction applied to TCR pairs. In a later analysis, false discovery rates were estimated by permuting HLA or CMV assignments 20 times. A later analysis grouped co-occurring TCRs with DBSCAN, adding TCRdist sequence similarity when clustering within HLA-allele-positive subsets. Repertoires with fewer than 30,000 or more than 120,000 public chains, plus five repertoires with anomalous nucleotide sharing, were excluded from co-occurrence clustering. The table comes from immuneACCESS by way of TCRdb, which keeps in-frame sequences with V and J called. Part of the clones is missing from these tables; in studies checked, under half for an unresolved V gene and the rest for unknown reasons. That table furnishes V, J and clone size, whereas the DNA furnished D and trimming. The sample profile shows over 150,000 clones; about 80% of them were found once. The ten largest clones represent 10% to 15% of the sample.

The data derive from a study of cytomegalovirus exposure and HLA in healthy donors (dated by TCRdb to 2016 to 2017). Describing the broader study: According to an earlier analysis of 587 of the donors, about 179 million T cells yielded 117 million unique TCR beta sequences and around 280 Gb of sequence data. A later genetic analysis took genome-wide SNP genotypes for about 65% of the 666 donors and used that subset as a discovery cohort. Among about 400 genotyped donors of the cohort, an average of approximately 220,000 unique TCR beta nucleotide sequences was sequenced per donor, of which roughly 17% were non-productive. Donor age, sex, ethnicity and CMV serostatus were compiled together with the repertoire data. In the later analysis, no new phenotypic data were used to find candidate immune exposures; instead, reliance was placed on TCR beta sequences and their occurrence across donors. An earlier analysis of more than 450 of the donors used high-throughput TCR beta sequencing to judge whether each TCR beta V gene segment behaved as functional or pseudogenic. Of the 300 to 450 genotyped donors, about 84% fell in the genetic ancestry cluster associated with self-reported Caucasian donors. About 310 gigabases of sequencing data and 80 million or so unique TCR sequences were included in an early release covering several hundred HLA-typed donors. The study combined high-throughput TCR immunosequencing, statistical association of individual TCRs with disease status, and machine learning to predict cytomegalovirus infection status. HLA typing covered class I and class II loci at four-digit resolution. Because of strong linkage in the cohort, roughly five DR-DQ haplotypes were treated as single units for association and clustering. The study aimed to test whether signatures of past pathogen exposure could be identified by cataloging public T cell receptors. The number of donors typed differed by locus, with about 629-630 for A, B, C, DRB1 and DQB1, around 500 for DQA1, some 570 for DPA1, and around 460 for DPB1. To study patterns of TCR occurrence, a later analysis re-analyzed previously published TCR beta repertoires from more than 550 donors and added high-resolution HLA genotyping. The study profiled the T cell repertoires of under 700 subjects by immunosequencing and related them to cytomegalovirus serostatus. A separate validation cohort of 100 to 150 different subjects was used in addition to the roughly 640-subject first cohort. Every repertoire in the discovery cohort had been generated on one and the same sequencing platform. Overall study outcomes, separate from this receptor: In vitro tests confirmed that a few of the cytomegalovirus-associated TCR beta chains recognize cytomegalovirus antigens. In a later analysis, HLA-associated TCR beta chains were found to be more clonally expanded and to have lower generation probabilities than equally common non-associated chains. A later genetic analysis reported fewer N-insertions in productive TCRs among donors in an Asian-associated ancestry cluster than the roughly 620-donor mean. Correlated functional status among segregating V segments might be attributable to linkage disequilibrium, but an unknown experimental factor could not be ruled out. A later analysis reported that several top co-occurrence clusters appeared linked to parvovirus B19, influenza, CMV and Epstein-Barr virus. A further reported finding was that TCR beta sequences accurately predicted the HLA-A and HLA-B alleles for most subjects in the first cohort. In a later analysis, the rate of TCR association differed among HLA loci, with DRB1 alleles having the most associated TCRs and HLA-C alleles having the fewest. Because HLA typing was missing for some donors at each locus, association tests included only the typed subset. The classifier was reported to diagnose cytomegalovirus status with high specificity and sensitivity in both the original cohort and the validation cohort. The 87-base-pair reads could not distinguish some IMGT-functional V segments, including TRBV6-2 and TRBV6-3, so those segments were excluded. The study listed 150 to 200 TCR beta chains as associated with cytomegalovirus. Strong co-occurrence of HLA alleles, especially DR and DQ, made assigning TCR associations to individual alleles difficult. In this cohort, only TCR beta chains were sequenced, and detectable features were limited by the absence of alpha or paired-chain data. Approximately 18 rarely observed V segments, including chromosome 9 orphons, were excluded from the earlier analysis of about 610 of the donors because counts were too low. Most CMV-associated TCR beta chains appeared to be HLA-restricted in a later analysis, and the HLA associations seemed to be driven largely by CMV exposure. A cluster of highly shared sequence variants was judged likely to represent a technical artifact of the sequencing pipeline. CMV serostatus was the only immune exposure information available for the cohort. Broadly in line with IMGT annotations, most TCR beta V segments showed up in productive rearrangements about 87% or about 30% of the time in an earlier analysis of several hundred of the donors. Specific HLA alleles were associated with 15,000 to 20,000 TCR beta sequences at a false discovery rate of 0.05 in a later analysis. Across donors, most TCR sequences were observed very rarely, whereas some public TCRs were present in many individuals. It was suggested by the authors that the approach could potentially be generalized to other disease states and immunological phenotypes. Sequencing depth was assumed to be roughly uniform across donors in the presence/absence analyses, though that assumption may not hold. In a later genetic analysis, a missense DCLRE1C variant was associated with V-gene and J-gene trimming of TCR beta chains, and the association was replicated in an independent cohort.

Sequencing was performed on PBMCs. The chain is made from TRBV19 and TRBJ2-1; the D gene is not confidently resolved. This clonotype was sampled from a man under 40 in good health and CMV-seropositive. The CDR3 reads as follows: CASRSTEYNEQFF. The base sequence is TGTGCCAGTAGGAGTACAGAATACAATGAGCAGTTCTTC. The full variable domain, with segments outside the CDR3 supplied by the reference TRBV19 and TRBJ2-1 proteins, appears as DGGITQSPKYLFRKEGQNVTLSCEQNLNHDAMYWYRQDPGQGLRLIYYSQIVNDFQKGDIAEGYSVSREKKESFPLTVTSAQKNPTAFYLCASRSTEYNEQFFGPGTRLTVL.